These 3 T cell receptor beta chains came from one sample sequenced in a study of human CD4 T cells and Enterobacteriaceae. All CD4+ cells other than CD45RA+CCR7+CD95- naive cells were sorted as memory, over 95% pure. The method was immunoSEQ multiplex PCR; TCRdb's version includes in-frame clones alone and lacks a portion of them. The sample contains 25,000 to 30,000 clones, approximately 82% of which appear only once. Material: memory CD4+ T cells from blood. The receptors originated from a human donor in good health.

The chain employs TRBV5-1 and TRBJ2-1, with D tentatively TRBD2 (5 bases). The V gene's germline CDR1 is SGHRS and CDR2 YFSETQ. V was shortened by 3 bases and J by 0 bases, with 10 bases between the two germline ends. This CDR3 contains 15 residues. The CDR3 is CASSWSGSSYNEQFF. In DNA form, the CDR3 reads TGCGCCAGCAGCTGGAGCGGCAGCTCCTACAATGAGCAGTTCTTC. The complete variable domain, with remaining parts taken from reference TRBV5-1 and TRBJ2-1, reads KAGVTQTPRYLIKTRGQQVTLSCSPISGHRSVSWYQQTPGQGLQFLFEYFSETQRNKGNFPGRFSGRQFSNSRSEMNVSTLELGDSALYLCASSWSGSSYNEQFFGPGTRLTVL.

V is TRBV6-5 and J is TRBJ2-2; D uncertain. The ends were cut back, 5 bases at V and 6 bases at J, with 13 bases in the middle. The CDR3 sequence is 14 residues long. Germline V CDR1 and CDR2: MNHEY, SVGAGI. The CDR3 DNA reads as TGTGCCAGCAGTGCCGGGCCCCCACCCGGGGAGCTGTTTTTT. Its translation: CASSAGPPPGELFF.

This clone was recorded once. V and J are TRBV6-1 and TRBJ2-7; tentatively, D is TRBD1 or TRBD2 (5 bases each). The CDR3 is 14 residues long. CDR1 is MNHNS, CDR2 SASEGT, per germline. With 5 bases removed from V and 1 base from J, the gap between germline ends came to 12 bases. The CDR3 DNA follows: TGTGCCAGCAGTCGGGACCTGACTTCCTACGAGCAGTACTTC. As protein: CASSRDLTSYEQYF.